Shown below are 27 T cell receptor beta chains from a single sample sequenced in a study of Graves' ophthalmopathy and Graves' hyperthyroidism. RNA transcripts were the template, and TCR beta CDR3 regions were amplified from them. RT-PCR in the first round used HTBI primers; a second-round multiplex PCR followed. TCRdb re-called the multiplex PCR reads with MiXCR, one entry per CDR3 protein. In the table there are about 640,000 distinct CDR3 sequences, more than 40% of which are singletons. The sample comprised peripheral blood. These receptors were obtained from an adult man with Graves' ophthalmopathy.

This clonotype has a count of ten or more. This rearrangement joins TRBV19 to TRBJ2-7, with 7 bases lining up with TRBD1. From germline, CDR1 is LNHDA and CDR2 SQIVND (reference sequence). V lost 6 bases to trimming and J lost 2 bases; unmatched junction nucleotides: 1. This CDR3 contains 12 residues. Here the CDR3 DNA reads TGTGCCAGTAGCGACAGGGCCTACGAGCAGTACTTC. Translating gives CASSDRAYEQYF.

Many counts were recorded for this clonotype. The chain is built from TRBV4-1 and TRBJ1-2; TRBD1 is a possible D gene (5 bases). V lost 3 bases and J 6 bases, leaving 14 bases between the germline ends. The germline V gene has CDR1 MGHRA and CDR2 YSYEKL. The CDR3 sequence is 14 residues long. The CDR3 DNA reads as TGCGCCAGCAGCCACCGGGGCATGGGGAATGGCTACACCTTC. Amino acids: CASSHRGMGNGYTF.

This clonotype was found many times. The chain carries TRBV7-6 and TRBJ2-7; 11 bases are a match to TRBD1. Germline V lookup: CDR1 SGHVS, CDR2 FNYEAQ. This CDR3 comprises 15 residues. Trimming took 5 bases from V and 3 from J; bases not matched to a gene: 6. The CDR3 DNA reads TGTGCCAGCAGCGGGCGGGACAGGGGGTACTACGAGCAGTACTTC. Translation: CASSGRDRGYYEQYF.

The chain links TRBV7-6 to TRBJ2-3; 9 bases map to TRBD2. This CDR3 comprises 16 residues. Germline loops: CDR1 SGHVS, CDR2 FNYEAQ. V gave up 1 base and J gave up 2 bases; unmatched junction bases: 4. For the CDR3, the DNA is TGTGCCAGCAGCTTAGGAGCGGGGGGTTACACAGATACGCAGTATTTT. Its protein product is CASSLGAGGYTDTQYF.

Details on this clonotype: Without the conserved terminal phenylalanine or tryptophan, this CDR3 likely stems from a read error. CDR3 in amino acids: CASTGTENTEAFV. CDR3 DNA: TGCGCCAGCACCGGGACGGAGAACACTGAAGCTTTCGTT. The chain combines TRBV5-1 with TRBJ1-1; TRBD1 might be the D (5 bases). The germline gives CDR1 SGHRS, CDR2 YFSETQ. Trimming cost V 6 bases and J 1 base, with 10 bases left between them. The CDR3 totals 13 residues.

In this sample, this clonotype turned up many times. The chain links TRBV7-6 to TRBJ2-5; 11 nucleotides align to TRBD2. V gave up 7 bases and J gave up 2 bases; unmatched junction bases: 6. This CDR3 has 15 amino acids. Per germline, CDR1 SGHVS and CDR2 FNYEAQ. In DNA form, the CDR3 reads TGTGCCAGCATGGTTGGGACTAGCGGACAAGAGACCCAGTACTTC. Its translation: CASMVGTSGQETQYF.

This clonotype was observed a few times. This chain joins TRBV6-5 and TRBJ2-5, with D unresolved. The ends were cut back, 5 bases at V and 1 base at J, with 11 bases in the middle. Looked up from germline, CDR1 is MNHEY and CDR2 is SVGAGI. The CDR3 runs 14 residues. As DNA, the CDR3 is TGTGCCAGCAGTGAGCTACACCTCCAAGAGACCCAGTACTTC. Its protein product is CASSELHLQETQYF.

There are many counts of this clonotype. The CDR3 sequence: CASSLAGGVGTEAFF. The CDR3 DNA reads as TGTGCCAGCAGCTTAGCAGGGGGTGTTGGAACTGAAGCTTTCTTT. The rearrangement joins TRBV7-9 to TRBJ1-1; TRBD1 is a possible D gene (6 bases). This CDR3 contains 15 residues. Germline loops: CDR1 SEHNR, CDR2 FQNEAQ (reference sequence). Deletions cut 0 bases from V and 5 bases from J, with 13 bases between. Variable domain in full (rest from reference TRBV7-9 and TRBJ1-1): DTGVSQNPRHKITKRGQNVTFRCDPISEHNRLYWYRQTLGQGPEFLTYFQNEAQLEKSRLLSDRFSAERPKGSFSTLEIQRTEQGDSAMYLCASSLAGGVGTEAFFGQGTRLTVV.

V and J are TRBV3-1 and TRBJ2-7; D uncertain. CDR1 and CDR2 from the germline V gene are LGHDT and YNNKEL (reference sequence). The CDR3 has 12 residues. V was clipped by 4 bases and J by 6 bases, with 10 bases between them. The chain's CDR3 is CASSPWGSEQYF. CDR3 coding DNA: TGTGCCAGCAGCCCGTGGGGTTCCGAGCAGTACTTC.

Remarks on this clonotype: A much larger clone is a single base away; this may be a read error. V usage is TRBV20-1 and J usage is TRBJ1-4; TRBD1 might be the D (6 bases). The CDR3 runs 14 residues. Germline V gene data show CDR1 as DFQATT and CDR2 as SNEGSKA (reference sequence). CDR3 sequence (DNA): TGCAGTGCTAGCCGGACAGCAACTAATGAAGAACTGTTTTTT. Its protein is CSASRTATNEELFF.

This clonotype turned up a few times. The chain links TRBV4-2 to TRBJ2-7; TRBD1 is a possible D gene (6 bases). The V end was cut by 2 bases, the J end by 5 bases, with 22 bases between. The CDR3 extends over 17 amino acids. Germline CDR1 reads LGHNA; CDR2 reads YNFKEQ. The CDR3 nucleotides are TGTGCCAGCAGCCAATATCTTGGGGGACACCTAACTCACGAGCAGTACTTC. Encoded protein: CASSQYLGGHLTHEQYF.

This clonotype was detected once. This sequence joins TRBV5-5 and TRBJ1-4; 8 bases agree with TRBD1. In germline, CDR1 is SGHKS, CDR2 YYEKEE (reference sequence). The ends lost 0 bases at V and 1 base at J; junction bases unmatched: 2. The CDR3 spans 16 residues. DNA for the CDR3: TGTGCCAGCAGCTTGGTAGGGACAGGAACTAATGAAAAACTGTTTTTT. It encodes CASSLVGTGTNEKLFF.

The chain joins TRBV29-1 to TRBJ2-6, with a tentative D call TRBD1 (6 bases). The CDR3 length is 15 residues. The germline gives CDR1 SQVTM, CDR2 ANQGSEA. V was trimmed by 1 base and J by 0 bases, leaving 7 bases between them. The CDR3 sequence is CSVEGQDSGANVLTF. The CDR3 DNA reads TGCAGCGTTGAAGGACAGGACTCTGGGGCCAACGTCCTGACTTTC.

CDR3 DNA: TGCAGCGTTGGAGGACAGACAGGGGAAACTGAAGCTTTCTTT. Protein product: CSVGGQTGETEAFF. The chain is built from TRBV29-1 and TRBJ1-1; 8 nucleotides line up with TRBD1. Germline V gives CDR1 SQVTM, CDR2 ANQGSEA. V was clipped by 4 bases and J by 5 bases; unmatched bases: 9. CDR3 length: 14 residues.

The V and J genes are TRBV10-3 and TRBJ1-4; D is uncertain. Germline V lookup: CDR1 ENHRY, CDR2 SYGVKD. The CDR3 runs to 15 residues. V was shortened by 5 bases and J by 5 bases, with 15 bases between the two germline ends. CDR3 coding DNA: TGTGCCATCAGTTACTGGCAGCCTCCGAATGAAAAACTGTTTTTT. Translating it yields CAISYWQPPNEKLFF.

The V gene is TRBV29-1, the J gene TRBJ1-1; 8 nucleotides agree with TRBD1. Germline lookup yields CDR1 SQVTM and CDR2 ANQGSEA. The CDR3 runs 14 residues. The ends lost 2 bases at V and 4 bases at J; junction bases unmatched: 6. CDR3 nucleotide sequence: TGCAGCGTTGAAATTGCCAGGGGGCCCACTGAAGCTTTCTTT. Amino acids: CSVEIARGPTEAFF.

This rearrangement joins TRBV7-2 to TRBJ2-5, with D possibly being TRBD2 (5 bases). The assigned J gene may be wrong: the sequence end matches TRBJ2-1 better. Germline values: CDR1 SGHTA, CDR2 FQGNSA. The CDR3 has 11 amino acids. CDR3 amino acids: CASLLGGEQFF. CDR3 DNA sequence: TGTGCCAGCCTCTTAGGAGGCGAGCAGTTCTTC.

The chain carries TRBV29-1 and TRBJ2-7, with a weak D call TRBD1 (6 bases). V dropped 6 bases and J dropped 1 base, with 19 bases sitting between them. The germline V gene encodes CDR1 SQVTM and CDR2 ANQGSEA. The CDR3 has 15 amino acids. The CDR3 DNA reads TGCAGCGTGCGGGCAGGACAGAGCCCATCCTACGAGCAGTACTTC. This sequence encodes CSVRAGQSPSYEQYF.

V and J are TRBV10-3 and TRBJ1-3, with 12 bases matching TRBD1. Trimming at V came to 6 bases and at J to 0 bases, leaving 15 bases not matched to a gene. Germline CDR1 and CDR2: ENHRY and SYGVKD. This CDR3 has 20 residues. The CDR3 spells CAIRDDTGTGGRSSGNTIYF. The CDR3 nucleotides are TGTGCCATCAGGGATGACACCGGGACAGGGGGCCGGAGCTCTGGAAACACCATATATTTT.

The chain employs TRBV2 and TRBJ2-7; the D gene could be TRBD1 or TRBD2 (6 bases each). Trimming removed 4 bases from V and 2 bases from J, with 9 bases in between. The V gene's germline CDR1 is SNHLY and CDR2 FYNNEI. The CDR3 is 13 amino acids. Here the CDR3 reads CASSGGAPYEQYF. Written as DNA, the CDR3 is TGTGCCAGCAGTGGGGGGGCCCCCTACGAGCAGTACTTC.

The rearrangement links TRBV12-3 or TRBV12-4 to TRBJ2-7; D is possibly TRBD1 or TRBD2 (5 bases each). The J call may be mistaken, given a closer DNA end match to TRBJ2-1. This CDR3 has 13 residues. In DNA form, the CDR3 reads TGTGCCAGCAGTGTGGGACCTTCCAATGAGCAGTTCTTC. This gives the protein CASSVGPSNEQFF.

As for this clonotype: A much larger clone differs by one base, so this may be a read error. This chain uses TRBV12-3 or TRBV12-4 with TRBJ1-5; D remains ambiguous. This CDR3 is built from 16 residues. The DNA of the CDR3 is TGTACCAGCAGTTTAGGTCGGGCGGATAGCAATCAGCCCCAGCATTTT. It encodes CTSSLGRADSNQPQHF.

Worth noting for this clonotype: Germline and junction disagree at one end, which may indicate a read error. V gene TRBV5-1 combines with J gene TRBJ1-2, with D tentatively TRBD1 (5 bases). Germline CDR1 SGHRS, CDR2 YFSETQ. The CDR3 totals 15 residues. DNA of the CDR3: TGCGCCAGCAGGTTGGCCGGGACGGACGCCGCGGGCTACACCTTC. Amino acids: CASRLAGTDAAGYTF.

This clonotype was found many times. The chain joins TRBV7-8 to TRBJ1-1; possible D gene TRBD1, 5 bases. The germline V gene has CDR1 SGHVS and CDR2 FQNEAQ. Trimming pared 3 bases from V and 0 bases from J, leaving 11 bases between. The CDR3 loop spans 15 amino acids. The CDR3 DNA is TGTGCCAGCAGCTTGGGGGAGGGGATGAACACTGAAGCTTTCTTT. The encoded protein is CASSLGEGMNTEAFF.

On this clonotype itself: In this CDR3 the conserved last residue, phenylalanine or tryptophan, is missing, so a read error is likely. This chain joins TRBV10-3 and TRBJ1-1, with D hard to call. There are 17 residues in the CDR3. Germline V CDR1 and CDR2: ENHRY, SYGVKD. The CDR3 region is CASSYSRLAGLNTEAFS. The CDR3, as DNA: TGTGCCAGCAGTTACTCAAGGTTGGCAGGTTTGAACACTGAAGCTTTCTCT.

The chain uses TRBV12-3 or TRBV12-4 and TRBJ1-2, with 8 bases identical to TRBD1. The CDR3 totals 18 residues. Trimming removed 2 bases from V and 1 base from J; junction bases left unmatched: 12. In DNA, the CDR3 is TGTGCCAGCAGTTTATCTGCGCACACAGGGGGGGTTAACTATGGCTACACCTTC. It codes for CASSLSAHTGGVNYGYTF.

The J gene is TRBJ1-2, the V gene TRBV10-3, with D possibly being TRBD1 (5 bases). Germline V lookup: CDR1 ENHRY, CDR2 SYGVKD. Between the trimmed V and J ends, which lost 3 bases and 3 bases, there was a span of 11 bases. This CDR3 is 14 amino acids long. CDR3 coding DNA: TGTGCCATCAGTGACGGCGGGACCGACTATGGCTACACCTTC. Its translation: CAISDGGTDYGYTF.